These 3 T cell receptor beta chains were all obtained from the same sample, sequenced in a study of post-analysis software for immune sequencing data. Study-level findings and limits: The five TRBV segments detected at higher frequency in patients than in controls included TRBV5-6, TRBV5-1 and TRBV20-1.

TCR beta libraries were prepared from cDNA with unique molecular identifiers. TCRdb called the PCR reads again in MiXCR, with one record for every CDR3 protein. The table includes under 650,000 distinct CDR3 sequences, 44% detected once. These TCRs are of unknown antigen specificity. The sequenced sample was blood. These receptors were obtained from a girl aged 10-17 years with multiple sclerosis.

The CDR3 DNA follows: TGTGCCAGCACCGATGACAGGGGGCTGAGAAGGGGCTACACCTTC. Translation gives CASTDDRGLRRGYTF. The chain joins TRBV27 to TRBJ1-2, with TRBD1 identical over 10 bases. The CDR3 loop spans 15 amino acids. V lost 7 bases, J lost 8 bases, and 13 bases stayed unmatched. Germline lookup yields CDR1 MNHEY and CDR2 SMNVEV (reference sequence).

This clonotype was seen a handful of times. The chain carries TRBV10-3 and TRBJ2-7, with a weak D call TRBD2 (5 bases). CDR1 and CDR2 from the germline V gene are ENHRY and SYGVKD. This CDR3 region has 14 residues. V lost 5 bases to trimming and J lost 4 bases, with 15 bases between them. In nucleotides, the CDR3 is TGTGCCATCAGTCGAGAGAATCAGCGGTACGAGCAGTACTTC. This codes for CAISRENQRYEQYF.

This chain uses TRBV29-1 with TRBJ2-1; D gene ambiguous. The CDR3 runs 13 residues. Germline loops: CDR1 SQVTM, CDR2 ANQGSEA. The germline V and J ends were trimmed by 3 bases and 0 bases, with 6 bases remaining between them. CDR3 sequence (DNA): TGCAGCGTTGATAGGGTCTCCTACAATGAGCAGTTCTTC. Amino acids: CSVDRVSYNEQFF.